One sample yielded the 15 T cell receptor beta chains listed below, sequenced in a study of blood T cell repertoires in COVID-19. Some clones are missing from TCRdb's copy, which holds only in-frame ones; the method was immunoSEQ multiplex PCR. The sample contains about 320,000 clones, around 88% of which appear only once. The specimen sequenced was peripheral blood. The receptor source for this set is a woman in her fifties or sixties with acute or convalescent COVID-19.

The chain links TRBV27 to TRBJ2-7, with 14 bases identical to TRBD2. This CDR3 spans 19 amino acids. Per germline, CDR1 MNHEY and CDR2 SMNVEV (reference sequence). V lost 5 bases to trimming and J lost 1 base; unmatched junction nucleotides: 13. The CDR3 DNA reads TGTGCCAGCAGTCTCCGCGCCGGGACTAGCGGGAGCGCATCCTACGAGCAGTACTTC. This sequence encodes CASSLRAGTSGSASYEQYF.

Note on this clone: This specimen includes other DNA sequences encoding the same CDR3. The gene calls are TRBV28 and TRBJ1-5, with TRBD1 matching 7 bases. Unmatched junction bases numbered 5, after V lost 6 bases and J lost 0 bases. Germline V gene data show CDR1 as MDHEN and CDR2 as SYDVKM. The CDR3 runs to 15 residues. The CDR3 sequence: CASRRDSYSNQPQHF. Here the CDR3 DNA reads TGTGCCAGCAGGCGGGACAGTTATAGCAATCAGCCCCAGCATTTT.

The chain is built from TRBV6-4 and TRBJ2-1; the match to TRBD2 covers 9 bases. The V gene end was trimmed by 0 bases and the J gene end by 3 bases; junction bases not matched to a gene: 0. This CDR3 has 15 amino acids. Per the germline V gene, CDR1 is MRHNA and CDR2 is SNTAGT. In nucleotides, the CDR3 is TGTGCCAGCAGTGACTCTAGCGGGAGCTACAATGAGCAGTTCTTC. As protein: CASSDSSGSYNEQFF.

The chain carries TRBV9 and TRBJ2-3, with D perhaps matching TRBD2 (6 bases). V was clipped by 0 bases and J by 3 bases, with 11 bases between them. The germline gives CDR1 SGDLS, CDR2 YYNGEE. CDR3 length equals 15 residues. CDR3 sequence: CASSVASSGTDTQYF. The CDR3 coding sequence is TGTGCCAGCAGCGTAGCTTCCAGCGGGACAGATACGCAGTATTTT.

This clone was found once. The J gene is TRBJ1-2, the V gene TRBV5-1, with TRBD1 identical over 12 bases. CDR1 and CDR2 (germline): SGHRS, YFSETQ. Germline trimming cut 2 bases from V and 4 bases from J; bases unmatched to any gene: 9. The CDR3 has 17 residues. The DNA for the CDR3 is TGCGCCAGCAGCTTTGGGCCGGGACAGGGGGCTGGCTATGGCTACACCTTC. It encodes CASSFGPGQGAGYGYTF.

This clone was seen just once. CDR3 protein: CASSEGGGQAYEQYF. CDR3 in DNA: TGTGCCAGCAGCGAAGGGGGGGGACAGGCCTACGAGCAGTACTTC. This chain links TRBV4-2 with TRBJ2-7, with a possible D match to TRBD1 (8 bases). CDR3 length equals 15 residues. Trimming left V 5 bases short and J 2 bases short, with 16 bases between. Germline CDR1 reads LGHNA; CDR2 reads YNFKEQ.

This clone came up once. The chain's CDR3 is CASYQGTGTEAFF. DNA for the CDR3: TGTGCCAGCTACCAGGGGACGGGCACTGAAGCTTTCTTT. The chain employs TRBV18 and TRBJ1-1; tentatively, D is TRBD1 (6 bases). The CDR3 runs to 13 residues. The germline V gene has CDR1 KGHSH and CDR2 LQKENI. Between the trimmed V and J ends, which lost 7 bases and 4 bases, there was a span of 13 bases.

This clone was picked up one time. The rearrangement links TRBV5-1 to TRBJ2-7, with D tentatively TRBD1 (5 bases). CDR3 length: 14 residues. Germline CDR1 reads SGHRS; CDR2 reads YFSETQ. The V gene lost 4 bases and the J gene lost 3 bases, with 14 bases spanning the gap. The chain's CDR3 is CASSKGVPLYEQYF. The CDR3 nucleotides read TGCGCCAGCAGCAAAGGGGTACCCCTCTACGAGCAGTACTTC.

This chain joins TRBV21-1 and TRBJ1-2; the D call TRBD1 from the table was never checked on the DNA. TRBV21-1 is shown as a pseudogene. The CDR3 is 16 residues long. CDR3 DNA sequence: TGTGCCAGCAGCTCTCGAAACAGGGGAGCCTGGGGGGGCTACACCTTC. Translated: CASSSRNRGAWGGYTF.

This chain uses TRBV4-3 with TRBJ1-4, with unresolved D. CDR1 is LGHNA, CDR2 YSLEER, per germline. V was clipped by 4 bases and J by 8 bases, with 17 bases between them. The length of the CDR3 is 15 residues. Written as DNA, the CDR3 is TGCGCCAGCAGCCGCCTCGAAGCGCAGAAAGAAAAACTGTTTTTT. As protein: CASSRLEAQKEKLFF.

The rearrangement uses TRBV2 and TRBJ2-5; 12 bases align to TRBD1. The CDR3 totals 15 residues. The ends lost 6 bases at V and 5 bases at J; junction bases unmatched: 7. Germline CDR1 is SNHLY and CDR2 is FYNNEI. CDR3 nucleotides: TGTGCCAGCAGACTAGGGACAGGGGGCTGGGAGACCCAGTACTTC. Translated, it gives CASRLGTGGWETQYF. The full variable domain, completed using reference TRBV2 and TRBJ2-5, is EPEVTQTPSHQVTQMGQEVILRCVPISNHLYFYWYRQILGQKVEFLVSFYNNEISEKSEIFDDQFSVERPDGSNFTLKIRSTKLEDSAMYFCASRLGTGGWETQYFGPGTRLLVL.

This sequence joins TRBV6-2 or TRBV6-3 and TRBJ1-2; 7 nucleotides line up with TRBD1. This CDR3 contains 19 residues. V was clipped by 6 bases and J by 4 bases; unmatched bases: 23. Germline V CDR1 and CDR2: MNHEY, SVGEGT. The CDR3 loop reads CASSLPLTDRRNAPYGYTF. DNA for the CDR3: TGTGCCAGCAGCCTCCCACTTACGGACAGGAGGAACGCACCCTATGGCTACACCTTC.

The V and J genes are TRBV24-1 and TRBJ1-3; 8 nucleotides align to TRBD1. The CDR3 runs to 17 residues. V shed 1 base, J shed 4 bases, and the junction held 8 bases outside the gene matches. Germline V gives CDR1 KGHDR, CDR2 SFDVKD. Written as DNA, the CDR3 is TGTGCCACCAGTGATTTAGACAGGGGTCGTTTAGGAAACACCATATATTTT. It yields the protein CATSDLDRGRLGNTIYF.

This clone was recorded once. Written as DNA, the CDR3 is TGCGCCAGCAGCCGACCGGGACAGGGGCGAGGCGAGCAGTACTTC. This encodes CASSRPGQGRGEQYF. This chain uses TRBV4-1 with TRBJ2-7; the match to TRBD1 covers 10 bases. The CDR3 runs to 15 residues. Germline-derived CDR1 and CDR2 are MGHRA and YSYEKL. V was clipped by 4 bases and J by 6 bases; unmatched bases: 9.

The chain uses TRBV2 and TRBJ1-2, with a weak D call TRBD1 (5 bases). Looked up from germline, CDR1 is SNHLY and CDR2 is FYNNEI. The CDR3 extends over 11 amino acids. The V end lost 5 bases, the J end lost 7 bases, and 8 bases lay between the germline ends. CDR3 region: CASSPGLGYTF. CDR3 coding DNA: TGTGCCAGCAGTCCAGGGCTTGGCTACACCTTC.